This section outlines one T cell receptor (beta chain) sequence together with its context. As yet, its antigen is unknown. The CDR3 is made up of 16 amino acids. Per germline, CDR1 SEHNR and CDR2 FQNEAQ (reference sequence). The V and J ends lost 5 bases and 0 bases respectively, with 13 bases between them. This sample was included in a study of shared clonotypes between healthy human individuals. As for the study in general: Used for every donor were three CD4 naive, three CD4 memory, two CD8 naive and one CD8 memory plate. Study-level points and caveats: With a few donors compared, 4.5% to 6.5% of naive CD4 clonotypes were shared. Unshared clonotypes carried lower generation probabilities than those common to all four donors.

Each sorted subset replicate got 200 ng genomic DNA, 30,000 or so genomes. Profiled with immunoSEQ multiplex PCR; TCRdb holds only in-frame clones, not every one. The repertoire holds about 2.1 million clones, 85% to 95% seen once, with around 1.7% in the top ten. CD45RO-negative cells were positively selected for CCR7, leaving out terminally differentiated effector memory CD45RA+ cells. The clonotype originates from a man in his late teens or twenties in good health. Some clones in this sample may be carry-over from other donors' samples. Sequenced sample: naive CD8+ T cells from PBMCs. The chain uses TRBV7-9 and TRBJ1-4, with D possibly matching TRBD1 (5 bases). Written as DNA, the CDR3 is TGTGCCAGCAGCGGAGAGGGGAAAACAACTAATGAAAAACTGTTTTTT. This translates into CASSGEGKTTNEKLFF.